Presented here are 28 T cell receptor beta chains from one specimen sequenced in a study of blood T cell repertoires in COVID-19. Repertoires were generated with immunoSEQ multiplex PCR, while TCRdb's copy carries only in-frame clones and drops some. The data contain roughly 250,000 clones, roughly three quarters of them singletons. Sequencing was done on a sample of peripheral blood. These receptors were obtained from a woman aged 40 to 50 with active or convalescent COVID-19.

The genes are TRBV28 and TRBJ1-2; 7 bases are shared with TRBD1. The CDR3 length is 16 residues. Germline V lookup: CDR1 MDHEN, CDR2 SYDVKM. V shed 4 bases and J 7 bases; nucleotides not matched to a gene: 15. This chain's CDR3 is CASSSTGTEDDAGYTF. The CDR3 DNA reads TGTGCCAGCAGTTCGACCGGGACAGAGGACGATGCTGGCTACACCTTC.

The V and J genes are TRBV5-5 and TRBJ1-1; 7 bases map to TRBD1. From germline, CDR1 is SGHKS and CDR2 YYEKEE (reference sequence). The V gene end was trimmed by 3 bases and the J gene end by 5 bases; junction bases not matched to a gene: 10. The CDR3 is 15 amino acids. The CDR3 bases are TGTGCCAGCAGCTCACATTTGACAGGGAGAACTGAAGCTTTCTTT. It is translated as CASSSHLTGRTEAFF. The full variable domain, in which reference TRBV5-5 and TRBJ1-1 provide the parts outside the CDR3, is DAGVTQSPTHLIKTRGQQVTLRCSPISGHKSVSWYQQVLGQGPQFIFQYYEKEERGRGNFPDRFSARQFPNYSSELNVNALLLGDSALYLCASSSHLTGRTEAFFGQGTRLTVV.

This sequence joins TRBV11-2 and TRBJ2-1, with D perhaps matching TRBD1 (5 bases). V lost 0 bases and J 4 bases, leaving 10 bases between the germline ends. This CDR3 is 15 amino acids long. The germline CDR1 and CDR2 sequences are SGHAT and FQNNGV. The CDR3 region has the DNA TGTGCCAGCAGCTTAGATGGGGCACAATACAATGAGCAGTTCTTC. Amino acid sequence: CASSLDGAQYNEQFF.

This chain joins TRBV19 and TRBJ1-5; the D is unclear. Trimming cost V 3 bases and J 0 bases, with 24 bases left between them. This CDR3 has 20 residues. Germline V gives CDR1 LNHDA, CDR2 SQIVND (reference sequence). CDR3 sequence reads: CASSMVGEGIPNYSNQPQHF. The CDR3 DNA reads TGTGCCAGTAGTATGGTTGGGGAGGGAATCCCGAACTATAGCAATCAGCCCCAGCATTTT.

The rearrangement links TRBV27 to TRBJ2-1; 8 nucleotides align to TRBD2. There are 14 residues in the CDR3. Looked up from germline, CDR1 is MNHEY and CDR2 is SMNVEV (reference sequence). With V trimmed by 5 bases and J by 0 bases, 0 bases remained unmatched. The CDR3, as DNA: TGTGCCAGCAGTAGCGGGAGCTCCTACAATGAGCAGTTCTTC. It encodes CASSSGSSYNEQFF.

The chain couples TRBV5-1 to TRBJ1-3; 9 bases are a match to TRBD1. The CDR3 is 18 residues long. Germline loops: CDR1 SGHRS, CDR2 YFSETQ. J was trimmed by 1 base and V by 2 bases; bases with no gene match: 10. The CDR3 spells CASSFSTGTGSSGNTIYF. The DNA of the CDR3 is TGCGCCAGCAGCTTTAGCACCGGGACAGGGTCTTCTGGAAACACCATATATTTT.

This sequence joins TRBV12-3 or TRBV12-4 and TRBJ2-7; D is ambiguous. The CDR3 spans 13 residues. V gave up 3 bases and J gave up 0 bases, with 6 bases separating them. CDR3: CASSLGTSYEQYF. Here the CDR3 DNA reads TGTGCCAGCAGTTTGGGCACCTCCTACGAGCAGTACTTC.

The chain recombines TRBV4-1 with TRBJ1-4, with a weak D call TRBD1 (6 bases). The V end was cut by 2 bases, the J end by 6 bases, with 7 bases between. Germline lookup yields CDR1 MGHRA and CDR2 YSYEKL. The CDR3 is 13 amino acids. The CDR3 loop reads CASSQRQDEKLFF. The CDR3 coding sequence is TGCGCCAGCAGCCAAAGACAGGATGAAAAACTGTTTTTT.

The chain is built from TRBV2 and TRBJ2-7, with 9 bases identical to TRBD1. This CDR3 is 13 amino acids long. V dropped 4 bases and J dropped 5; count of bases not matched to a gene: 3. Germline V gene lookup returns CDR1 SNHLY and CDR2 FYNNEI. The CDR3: CASSVDRGNEQYV. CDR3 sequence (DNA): TGTGCCAGCAGTGTTGACAGGGGGAACGAGCAGTACGTC.

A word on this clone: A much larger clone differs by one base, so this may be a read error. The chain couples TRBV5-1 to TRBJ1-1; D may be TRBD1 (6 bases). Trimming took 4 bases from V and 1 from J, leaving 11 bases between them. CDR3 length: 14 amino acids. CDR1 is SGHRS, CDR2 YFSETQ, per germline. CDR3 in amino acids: CASSPTTGNTEAFF. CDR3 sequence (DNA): TGCGCCAGCAGCCCTACGACAGGGAACACTGAAGCTTTCTTT.

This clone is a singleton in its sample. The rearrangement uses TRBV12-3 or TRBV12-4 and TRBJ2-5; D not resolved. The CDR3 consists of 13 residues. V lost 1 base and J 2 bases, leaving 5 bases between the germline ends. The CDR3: CASSLVNQETQYF. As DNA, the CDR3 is TGTGCCAGCAGTTTAGTCAATCAAGAGACCCAGTACTTC.

The CDR3 here is CASSLEAGQGGETQYF. The CDR3 nucleotides are TGTGCCAGCAGCTTGGAGGCTGGACAGGGGGGAGAGACCCAGTACTTC. V usage is TRBV5-5 and J usage is TRBJ2-5; 10 bases are a match to TRBD1. V gave up 0 bases and J gave up 4 bases; unmatched junction bases: 6. This CDR3 has 16 amino acids. Germline values: CDR1 SGHKS, CDR2 YYEKEE (reference sequence). Combining the CDR3 with reference TRBV5-5 and TRBJ2-5 gives the whole variable domain DAGVTQSPTHLIKTRGQQVTLRCSPISGHKSVSWYQQVLGQGPQFIFQYYEKEERGRGNFPDRFSARQFPNYSSELNVNALLLGDSALYLCASSLEAGQGGETQYFGPGTRLLVL.

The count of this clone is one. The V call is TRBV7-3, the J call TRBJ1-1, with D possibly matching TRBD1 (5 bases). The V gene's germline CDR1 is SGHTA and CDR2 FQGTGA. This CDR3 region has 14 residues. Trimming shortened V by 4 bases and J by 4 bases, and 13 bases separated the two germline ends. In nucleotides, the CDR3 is TGTGCCAGCAGCTGGGGGAGGGGAATCACTGAAGCTTTCTTT. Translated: CASSWGRGITEAFF.

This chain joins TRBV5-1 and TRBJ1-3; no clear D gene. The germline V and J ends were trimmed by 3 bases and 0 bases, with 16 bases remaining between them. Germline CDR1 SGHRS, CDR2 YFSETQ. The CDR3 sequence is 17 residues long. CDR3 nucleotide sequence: TGCGCCAGCAGCTCCCGGGAGAGCGTTTACTCTGGAAACACCATATATTTT. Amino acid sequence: CASSSRESVYSGNTIYF.

The CDR3 DNA reads TGTGCCAGCAGTTTGGGACAGCCCCCTTGGGGCTACACCTTC. It codes for CASSLGQPPWGYTF. The genes are TRBV27 and TRBJ1-2; TRBD1 aligns across 7 bases. This CDR3 spans 14 amino acids. Germline CDR1 MNHEY, CDR2 SMNVEV (reference sequence). The V and J ends lost 3 bases and 8 bases, in that order; junction bases with no gene match: 9.

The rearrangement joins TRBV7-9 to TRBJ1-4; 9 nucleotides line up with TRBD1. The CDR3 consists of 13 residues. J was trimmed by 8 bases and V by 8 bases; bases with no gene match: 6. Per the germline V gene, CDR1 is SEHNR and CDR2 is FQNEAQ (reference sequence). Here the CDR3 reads CASHRGQGEKLFF. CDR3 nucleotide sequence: TGTGCCAGCCACAGGGGGCAGGGAGAAAAACTGTTTTTT. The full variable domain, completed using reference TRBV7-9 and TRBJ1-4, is DTGVSQNPRHKITKRGQNVTFRCDPISEHNRLYWYRQTLGQGPEFLTYFQNEAQLEKSRLLSDRFSAERPKGSFSTLEIQRTEQGDSAMYLCASHRGQGEKLFFGSGTQLSVL.

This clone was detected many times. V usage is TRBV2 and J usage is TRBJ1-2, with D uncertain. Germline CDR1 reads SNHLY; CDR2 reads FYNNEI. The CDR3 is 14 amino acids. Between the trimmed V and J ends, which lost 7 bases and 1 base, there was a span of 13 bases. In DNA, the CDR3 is TGTGCCAGCATATTAGACACCCTTAACTATGGCTACACCTTC. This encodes CASILDTLNYGYTF.

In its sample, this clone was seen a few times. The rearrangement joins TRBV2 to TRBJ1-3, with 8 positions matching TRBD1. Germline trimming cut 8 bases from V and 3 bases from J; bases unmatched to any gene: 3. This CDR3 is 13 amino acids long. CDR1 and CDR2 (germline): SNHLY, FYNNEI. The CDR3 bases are TGTGCCAGCCAGGGGGCAGTTGGAAACACCATATATTTT. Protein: CASQGAVGNTIYF.

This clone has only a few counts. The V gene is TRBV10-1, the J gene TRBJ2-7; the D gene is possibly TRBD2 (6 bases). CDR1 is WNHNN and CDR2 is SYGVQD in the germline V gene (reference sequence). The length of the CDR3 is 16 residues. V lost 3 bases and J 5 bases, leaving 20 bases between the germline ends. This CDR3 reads CASSDLDGGAYNEQYF. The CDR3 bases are TGCGCCAGCAGTGACCTCGACGGAGGGGCCTACAACGAGCAGTACTTC.

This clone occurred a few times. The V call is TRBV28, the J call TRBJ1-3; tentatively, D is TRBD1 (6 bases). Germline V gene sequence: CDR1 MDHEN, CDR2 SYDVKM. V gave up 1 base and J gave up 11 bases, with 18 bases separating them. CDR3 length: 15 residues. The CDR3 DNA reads TGTGCCAGCAGTTTATCGGGGGGCTTAGCCCCCGCCATATATTTT. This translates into CASSLSGGLAPAIYF. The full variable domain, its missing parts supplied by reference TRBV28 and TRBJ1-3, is DVKVTQSSRYLVKRTGEKVFLECVQDMDHENMFWYRQDPGLGLRLIYFSYDVKMKEKGDIPEGYSVSREKKERFSLILESASTNQTSMYLCASSLSGGLAPAIYFGEGSWLTVV.

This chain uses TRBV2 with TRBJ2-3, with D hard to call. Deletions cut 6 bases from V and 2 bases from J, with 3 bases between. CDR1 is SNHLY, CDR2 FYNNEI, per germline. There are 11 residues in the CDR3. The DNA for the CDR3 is TGTGCCAGCAGGTACACAGATACGCAGTATTTT. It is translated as CASRYTDTQYF. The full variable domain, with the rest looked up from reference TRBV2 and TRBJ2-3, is EPEVTQTPSHQVTQMGQEVILRCVPISNHLYFYWYRQILGQKVEFLVSFYNNEISEKSEIFDDQFSVERPDGSNFTLKIRSTKLEDSAMYFCASRYTDTQYFGPGTRLTVL.

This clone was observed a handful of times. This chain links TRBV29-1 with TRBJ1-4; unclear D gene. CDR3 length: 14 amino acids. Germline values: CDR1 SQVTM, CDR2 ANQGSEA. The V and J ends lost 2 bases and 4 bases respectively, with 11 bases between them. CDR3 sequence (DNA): TGCAGCGTTGAACAGAGGCAGAATAATGAAAAACTGTTTTTT. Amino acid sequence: CSVEQRQNNEKLFF. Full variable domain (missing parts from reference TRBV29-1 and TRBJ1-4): SAVISQKPSRDICQRGTSLTIQCQVDSQVTMMFWYRQQPGQSLTLIATANQGSEATYESGFVIDKFPISRPNLTFSTLTVSNMSPEDSSIYLCSVEQRQNNEKLFFGSGTQLSVL.

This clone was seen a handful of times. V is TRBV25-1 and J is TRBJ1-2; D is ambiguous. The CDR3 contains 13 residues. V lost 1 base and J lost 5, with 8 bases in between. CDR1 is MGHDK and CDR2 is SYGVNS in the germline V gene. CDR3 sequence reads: CASSEFESYGYTF. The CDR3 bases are TGTGCCAGCAGTGAATTTGAGAGTTATGGCTACACCTTC.

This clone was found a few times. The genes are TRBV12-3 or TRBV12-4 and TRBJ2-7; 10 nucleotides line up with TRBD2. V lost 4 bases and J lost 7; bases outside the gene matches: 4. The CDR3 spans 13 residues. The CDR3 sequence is CASSSILAGEQYV. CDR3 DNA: TGTGCCAGCAGTTCCATACTAGCGGGAGAGCAGTACGTC.

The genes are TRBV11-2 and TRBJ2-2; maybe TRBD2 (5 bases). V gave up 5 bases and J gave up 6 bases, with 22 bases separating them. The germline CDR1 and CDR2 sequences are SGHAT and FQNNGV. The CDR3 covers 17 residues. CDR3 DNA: TGTGCCAGCAGCCCCGGAGGTAGCCCCGTTCGCTCCGGGGAGCTGTTTTTT. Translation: CASSPGGSPVRSGELFF.

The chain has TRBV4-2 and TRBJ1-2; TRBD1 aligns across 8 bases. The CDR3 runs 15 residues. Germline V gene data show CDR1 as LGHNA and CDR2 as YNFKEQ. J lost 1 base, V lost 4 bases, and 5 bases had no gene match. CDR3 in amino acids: CASSPDRGDNYGYTF. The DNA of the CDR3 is TGTGCCAGCAGCCCTGACAGGGGCGATAACTATGGCTACACCTTC.

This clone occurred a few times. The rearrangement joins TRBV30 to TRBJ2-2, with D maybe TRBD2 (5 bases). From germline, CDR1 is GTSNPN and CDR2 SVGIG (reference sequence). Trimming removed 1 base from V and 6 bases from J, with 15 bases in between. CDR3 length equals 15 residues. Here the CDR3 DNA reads TGTGCCTGGAGTGCTATAGGAGGTGCTTCCGGGGAGCTGTTTTTT. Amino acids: CAWSAIGGASGELFF.

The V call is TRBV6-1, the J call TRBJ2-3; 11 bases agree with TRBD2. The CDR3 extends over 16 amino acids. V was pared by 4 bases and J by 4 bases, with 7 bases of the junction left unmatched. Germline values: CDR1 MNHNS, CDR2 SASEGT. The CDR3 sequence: CASSAVAGGAADTQYF. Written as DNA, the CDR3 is TGTGCCAGCAGTGCAGTAGCGGGGGGGGCGGCAGATACGCAGTATTTT.